This T cell receptor beta chain was recorded in a study of cytomegalovirus exposure and HLA in healthy donors (dated by TCRdb to about 2017). For the study in its entirety: In an earlier analysis of 550 to 750 of the donors, about 270 Gb of sequence data and approximately 120 million unique TCR beta sequences from roughly 200 million T cells were reported. About 280 gigabases of sequencing data and around 80 million unique TCR sequences made up an early release that covered several hundred HLA-typed donors. Among the approximately 420 genotyped donors, approximately 82% belonged to the genetic ancestry cluster associated with self-reported Caucasian donors. The study aimed to test whether signatures of past pathogen exposure could be identified by cataloging public T cell receptors. The study profiled the T cell repertoires of 666 subjects by immunosequencing and related them to cytomegalovirus serostatus. In addition to the first cohort of 666 subjects, a separate validation cohort of 100 to 150 different subjects was used. To predict cytomegalovirus infection status, the study combined high-throughput TCR immunosequencing, statistical association of individual TCRs with disease status, and machine learning. A later analysis re-examined previously published TCR beta repertoires from 500 to 700 donors and added high-resolution HLA genotyping to investigate patterns of TCR occurrence. The later analysis used no new phenotypic data to find candidate immune exposures, relying instead on TCR beta sequences and their occurrence across donors. In an earlier analysis of 587 of the donors, high-throughput TCR beta sequencing was used to judge whether each TCR beta V gene segment behaved as functional or pseudogenic. Donor age, sex, ethnicity and CMV serostatus were collected together with the repertoire data. In a later genetic analysis, genome-wide SNP genotypes for 398 of the 666 donors were used, and that subset was treated as a discovery cohort. Every repertoire in the discovery cohort had been generated on one and the same sequencing platform. HLA typing covered class I and class II loci at four-digit resolution. The number of typed donors differed by locus: roughly 629-640 for A, B, C, DRB1 and DQB1; 500 to 550 for DQA1; some 610 for DPA1; and about 450 for DPB1. Four to six DR-DQ haplotypes were handled as single units for association and clustering because linkage in the cohort was strong. Among about 370 genotyped donors of the cohort, an average of roughly 230,000 unique TCR beta nucleotide sequences was sequenced per donor, of which about 18% were non-productive.

The CDR3 runs 14 residues from the cysteine to the phenylalanine. Of all the DNA, just the CDR3 is kept, 42 bases in frame from base 1. CDR1 GTSNPN and CDR2 SVGIG are derived from the germline V gene (reference sequence). Broader findings and caveats from the paper: The classifier was reported to diagnose cytomegalovirus status with high specificity and sensitivity in both the original and validation cohorts. According to the authors, the approach could potentially be generalized to other disease states and immunological phenotypes. Assigning TCR associations to individual alleles was difficult when HLA alleles, especially DR and DQ, strongly co-occurred. Presence/absence analyses assumed roughly uniform sequencing depth across donors, an assumption that may not hold. Because counts were too low, approximately 18 rarely observed V segments, including chromosome 9 orphons, were excluded from the earlier analysis of 587 of the donors. A further reported finding was that TCR beta sequences accurately predicted the HLA-A and HLA-B alleles for most subjects in the first cohort. A cluster of highly shared sequence variants was judged likely to be a technical artifact of the sequencing pipeline. In a later analysis, HLA-associated TCR beta chains showed more clonal expansion and lower generation probabilities than non-associated chains that were equally common. The only immune exposure information available for the cohort was CMV serostatus. A few of the identified cytomegalovirus-associated TCR beta chains were confirmed in vitro to be specific for cytomegalovirus antigens. Because HLA typing was unavailable for some donors at each locus, only the typed subset was used in association tests. A later analysis associated approximately 17,000 TCR beta sequences with specific HLA alleles at a false discovery rate of 0.05. The study listed 150 to 200 TCR beta chains as associated with cytomegalovirus. In a later genetic analysis, a missense DCLRE1C variant was associated with V-gene and J-gene trimming of TCR beta chains, and the association was replicated in an independent cohort. According to a later analysis, parvovirus B19, influenza, CMV and Epstein-Barr virus appeared linked to several top co-occurrence clusters. A later analysis found that most CMV-associated TCR beta chains appeared HLA-restricted, with HLA associations seemingly driven largely by CMV exposure. In this cohort, only TCR beta chains were sequenced, and detectable features were limited by the absence of alpha or paired-chain data. Across donors, most TCR sequences were observed very rarely, whereas some public TCRs were present in many individuals. Compared with the approximately 700-donor mean, donors in an Asian-associated ancestry cluster had fewer N-insertions in productive TCRs, according to a later genetic analysis. An earlier analysis of some 560 of the donors showed that most TCR beta V segments appeared in productive rearrangements either about 87% or about 30% of the time, which broadly matched IMGT annotations. According to a later analysis, TCR association rates differed among HLA loci, with DRB1 alleles showing the most associated TCRs and HLA-C alleles showing the fewest. Correlated functional status among segregating V segments might be attributable to linkage disequilibrium, but an unknown experimental factor could not be ruled out. Some IMGT-functional V segments, including TRBV6-2 and TRBV6-3, could not be distinguished by the 87-base-pair reads and were therefore excluded.

The library was obtained by the immunoSEQ multiplex PCR assay. A mixture of 60 forward primers for TCR Vbeta segments and 13 reverse primers for TCR Jbeta segments was used in the multiplex PCR. The CDR3 region of rearranged TCR beta genes was amplified from genomic DNA with a multiplex PCR assay. Amplified TCR beta libraries were sequenced as 87-base-pair reads on the Illumina HiSeq System. In the paper's pipeline: A later analysis counted 75 million to 100 million unique TCR beta chains across the 700 or so repertoires, and roughly 11 million of these chains were shared by at least two donors. A nearest-neighbor algorithm error-corrected the raw reads and collapsed the reads into unique sequences, merging closely related sequences to remove PCR and sequencing errors. Alignment of CDR3 sequences to IMGT reference sequences was used to assign V, D and J gene segments. For a sequence to be retained, a match of at least six nucleotides was required to both a V gene segment and a J gene segment. A rearrangement counted as productive if the CDR3 had no stop codons and remained in frame with V and J, and every other rearrangement counted as non-productive. CDR3 was defined by IMGT convention, running from the second conserved V-encoded cysteine to the conserved J-encoded phenylalanine. The earlier analysis of some 580 of the donors excluded any sequence lacking an unambiguous match to a single V gene segment. An earlier analysis of 587 of the donors called V segments functional above 56.7% productive rearrangements and segregating when the between-donor standard deviation exceeded 5%. A statistical classification framework was developed to diagnose cytomegalovirus status using the catalog of TCR beta chain sequences. V and J gene assignment, in a later analysis, came from comparing TCR nucleotide sequences with IMGT/GENE-DB human TR gene sequences. In a later analysis, CDR3 sequences and most-parsimonious VDJ recombination scenarios were assigned using the TCRdist pipeline. A later analysis defined each TCR beta chain by its CDR3 amino acid sequence plus V-gene family, and excluded reads lacking a unique V-gene family. A later analysis removed nearly 600 highly shared, low-generation-probability nucleotide sequences to deal with suspected cross-contamination and a sequencing artifact. For each public chain, a later analysis derived a clonal expansion index from normalized ranks of inferred template counts within each repertoire. Generation probabilities in a later analysis came from a VDJ recombination model fitted to out-of-frame rearrangements, and those results were checked against IGoR. A later analysis scored TCR-TCR, TCR-HLA and TCR-CMV co-occurrence with hypergeometric tests, applying a repertoire-size bias correction to TCR pairs. To estimate false discovery rates, a later analysis permuted the HLA or CMV assignments 20 times. In a later analysis, co-occurring TCRs were grouped using DBSCAN, with TCRdist sequence similarity added in when clustering inside HLA-allele-positive subsets. For co-occurrence clustering, repertoires with fewer than 30,000 or more than 120,000 public chains were excluded, along with about five repertoires with anomalous nucleotide sharing. In TCRdb, the immuneACCESS table is reduced to in-frame sequences with V and J assigned. These tables do not hold every clone; where another copy was compared, an unresolved V gene accounts for under half, and the others remain unexplained. The DNA gave D and trimming, while V, J and clone size come from that table. The sample table holds around 110,000 clones, of which about two thirds were seen once. The leading ten clones occupy about 0.8% of the sample.

The cohort comprised fewer than 700 healthy bone marrow donors. At the time of sampling, every cohort member was nominally healthy, though immune exposures that went unrecorded were likely present. The donor tested CMV seronegative and was one of the 352 seronegative cohort members. Each donor provided a peripheral blood sample, and peripheral blood mononuclear cells were used for TCR beta sequencing. Genomic DNA was extracted from the blood cell samples with the Qiagen DNeasy Blood Extraction Kit. This clone was seen once. The target of this receptor is not known. Qualities for individual bases were not recorded, and no much larger clone is one base off.

The specimen sequenced was PBMCs. This receptor was taken from a boy younger than 18 in good health and CMV-seronegative. The chain employs TRBV30 and TRBJ2-1; 7 central nucleotides agree with TRBD1. In nucleotides, the sequence is TGTGCTTTTACCCGGGACAGCATTTACAATGAGCAGTTCTTC. Protein translation: CAFTRDSIYNEQFF.